Here is one T cell receptor (beta chain) with its context. The protocol was immunoSEQ multiplex PCR, while the TCRdb copy is restricted to in-frame clones and leaves out a portion. The repertoire consists of about 150,000 clones, with almost 85% occurring once and the leading ten covering less than 3%. Followed over time, Seattle patients had been enrolled while infection was active. This sample is drawn from a study of blood T cell repertoires in COVID-19. Study information: The samples span acute and convalescent COVID-19 from the United States, Italy and Spain.

Germline V gene data show CDR1 as MDHEN and CDR2 as SYDVKM. The J segment lost 0 bases and the V segment lost 3 bases, leaving 9 bases of the junction unmatched. The CDR3 runs 18 residues. Specimen: peripheral blood. This TCR was recovered from a woman at least 80 years old with COVID-19, enrolled during active disease. The chain couples TRBV28 to TRBJ1-4; 8 bases match TRBD1. The CDR3 coding sequence is TGTGCCAGCAGTTTCTCGGGCAGGGGGCTCGCAACTAATGAAAAACTGTTTTTT. Protein product: CASSFSGRGLATNEKLFF.